The next 14 T cell receptor beta chains were all read from a single sample in a study of blood T cell repertoires in COVID-19. The table came from immunoSEQ multiplex PCR; TCRdb's copy has only in-frame clones and leaves some out. The sample carries some 160,000 clones, 85% to 90% recorded once. The specimen sequenced was peripheral blood. Receptor source: a woman aged 55-69 years with active COVID-19.

The CDR3 DNA sequence: TGTGCCAGCCGCGAACGGTCTTGGACAGGGAGTAACGAGCAGTACTTC. Translating gives CASRERSWTGSNEQYF. V and J are TRBV28 and TRBJ2-7, with TRBD1 matching over 8 bases. CDR1 MDHEN and CDR2 SYDVKM come from the germline V gene. The CDR3 runs 16 residues. The trim removed 8 bases at V and 5 bases at J, leaving 17 bases unmatched.

The genes are TRBV13 and TRBJ1-1; D may be TRBD1 (5 bases). This CDR3 spans 10 amino acids. The V gene lost 10 bases and the J gene lost 8 bases, with 11 bases spanning the gap. Germline V gene sequence: CDR1 PRHDT, CDR2 FYEKMQ (reference sequence). CDR3 residues: CATAGVEAFF. CDR3 DNA: TGTGCCACCGCGGGGGTAGAAGCTTTCTTT.

Worth noting for this clone: This CDR3 is also generated by other DNA sequences in the sample. The chain couples TRBV4-2 to TRBJ1-3; 7 bases line up with TRBD1. The CDR3 is 17 amino acids. The V and J ends lost 0 bases and 0 bases, in that order; junction bases with no gene match: 5. The germline V gene has CDR1 LGHNA and CDR2 YNFKEQ. For the CDR3, the DNA is TGTGCCAGCAGCCAAGAAGGACAGGCGTACTCTGGAAACACCATATATTTT. Its translation: CASSQEGQAYSGNTIYF.

The rearrangement joins TRBV7-3 to TRBJ2-5; weak D call: TRBD2 (5 bases). Germline-derived CDR1 and CDR2 are SGHTA and FQGTGA. CDR3 length equals 16 residues. V lost 1 base, J lost 4 bases, and 16 bases lay in between. The CDR3 DNA is TGTGCCAGCAGCTTAAATTCGCCCGGGATCCCAGAGACCCAGTACTTC. Translated: CASSLNSPGIPETQYF.

The CDR3: CASSLSRGGIYGYTF. CDR3 DNA: TGTGCCAGCAGTTTATCTAGGGGGGGGATCTATGGCTACACCTTC. The V gene is TRBV27, the J gene TRBJ1-2, with a possible D match to TRBD1 (6 bases). The CDR3 length is 15 residues. The germline gives CDR1 MNHEY, CDR2 SMNVEV (reference sequence). The V and J ends lost 0 bases and 4 bases respectively, with 12 bases between them.

V gene TRBV13 combines with J gene TRBJ2-1; the D gene is possibly TRBD2 (6 bases). This CDR3 spans 16 amino acids. Per the germline V gene, CDR1 is PRHDT and CDR2 is FYEKMQ (reference sequence). Trimming took off 7 bases at V and 7 bases at J, with 23 bases between the two ends. The CDR3 region has the DNA TGTGCCAGCACCCGAGGTGCGGGGAGTCTTTTAAATGAGCAGTTCTTC. It codes for CASTRGAGSLLNEQFF.

The chain has TRBV7-2 and TRBJ2-3, with 12 bases lining up with TRBD2. Germline V gives CDR1 SGHTA, CDR2 FQGNSA. This CDR3 region has 18 residues. Losses at the gene ends were 1 base for V and 4 bases for J; bases not matched to a gene: 9. For the CDR3, the DNA is TGTGCCAGCAGCTTAGTTCGGACTAGCGGGATTTTCGCAGATACGCAGTATTTT. Its translation: CASSLVRTSGIFADTQYF.

The V and J genes are TRBV7-2 and TRBJ2-1, with 10 bases matching TRBD2. The CDR3 extends over 15 amino acids. Unmatched junction bases numbered 5, after V lost 3 bases and J lost 6 bases. Germline V gives CDR1 SGHTA, CDR2 FQGNSA. The CDR3 nucleotides read TGTGCCAGCAGCTTTAGCGGGAGGTACGGCAATGAGCAGTTCTTC. It translates to CASSFSGRYGNEQFF.

The chain carries TRBV7-2 and TRBJ2-1; 13 bases line up with TRBD2. CDR1 and CDR2 from the germline V gene are SGHTA and FQGNSA. The V and J ends lost 4 bases and 7 bases, in that order; junction bases with no gene match: 13. The CDR3 runs to 18 residues. CDR3 sequence reads: CASSSGLAGALWGNEQFF. The CDR3 DNA reads as TGTGCCAGCAGCTCCGGACTAGCGGGAGCCCTATGGGGGAATGAGCAGTTCTTC.

This clone was recorded once. J is TRBJ2-1 and V is TRBV28; 7 nucleotides match TRBD1. V lost 3 bases, J lost 6 bases, and 2 bases stayed unmatched. The germline CDR1 and CDR2 sequences are MDHEN and SYDVKM. The CDR3 is made up of 13 amino acids. In DNA, the CDR3 is TGTGCCAGCAGTTTCAGGGGGACCAATGAGCAGTTCTTC. It is translated as CASSFRGTNEQFF.

In DNA, the CDR3 is TGTGCCTGGACCCGGCTAGGGACAGGGGGCTCGAAGCAGTACTTC. This translates into CAWTRLGTGGSKQYF. The chain employs TRBV30 and TRBJ2-7; 12 bases are a match to TRBD1. Per the germline V gene, CDR1 is GTSNPN and CDR2 is SVGIG (reference sequence). The CDR3 runs to 15 residues. V lost 4 bases to trimming and J lost 8 bases; unmatched junction nucleotides: 12.

This CDR3 reads CASRPSFSGRAVTGELFF. CDR3 bases: TGTGCCAGCAGACCCTCCTTTAGCGGGAGGGCCGTCACCGGGGAGCTGTTTTTT. The rearrangement uses TRBV5-5 and TRBJ2-2, with TRBD2 matching 11 bases. Germline V CDR1 and CDR2: SGHKS, YYEKEE (reference sequence). This CDR3 has 18 residues. J was trimmed by 4 bases and V by 5 bases; bases with no gene match: 13.

The rearrangement joins TRBV7-9 to TRBJ1-3; D is uncertain. Between the trimmed V and J ends, which lost 4 bases and 0 bases, there was a span of 16 bases. CDR1 and CDR2 (germline): SEHNR, FQNEAQ (reference sequence). CDR3 size: 17 residues. The CDR3 is CASSSYYGLFSGNTIYF. CDR3 in DNA: TGTGCCAGCAGCTCGTATTACGGACTGTTCTCTGGAAACACCATATATTTT.

This chain links TRBV6-2 or TRBV6-3 with TRBJ2-7; D gene unclear. CDR1 is MNHEY and CDR2 is SVGEGT in the germline V gene. CDR3 length equals 15 residues. V was pared by 7 bases and J by 2 bases, with 18 bases between. The CDR3 here is CASTPLKSLPYEQYF. Here the CDR3 DNA reads TGTGCCAGCACCCCCCTGAAGAGTTTACCCTACGAGCAGTACTTC.